These 7 T cell receptor beta chains were all obtained from the same sample, sequenced in a study of patients and donors after allogeneic stem cell transplantation. TCRdb used MiXCR to reprocess the RT-PCR reads, holding one entry per CDR3 protein. The sample yields about 72,000 distinct CDR3 sequences, about 25% seen once. Sequenced: blood, either unsorted or a sorted T cell fraction (not recorded which). These receptors all come from a human donor who was either an allogeneic HSCT recipient or a stem cell or donor lymphocyte infusion donor (not recorded which). It is not recorded whose cells these are; they may come from a transplant donor.

A few counts support this clonotype. The rearrangement links TRBV28 to TRBJ2-7, with D possibly matching TRBD1 (6 bases). V shed 4 bases and J shed 4 bases, with 20 bases lying between them. Germline CDR1 is MDHEN and CDR2 is SYDVKM. The CDR3 runs 16 residues. The CDR3 here is CASSYLDSPFGYEQYF. CDR3 coding DNA: TGTGCCAGCAGTTACCTGGACAGCCCTTTTGGATACGAGCAGTACTTC.

This clonotype occurred a few times. This chain uses TRBV21-1 with TRBJ2-2; the table assigns TRBD1, which was not confirmed against the DNA. TRBV21-1 has pseudogene status. The CDR3 covers 20 residues. CDR3: CASSKGAGGQGALNTGELFF. The CDR3 nucleotides read TGTGCCAGCAGCAAAGGGGCCGGTGGACAGGGGGCGCTGAACACCGGGGAGCTGTTTTTT.

The V gene is TRBV7-9, the J gene TRBJ2-7; D is possibly TRBD1 (6 bases). The CDR3 consists of 13 residues. From germline, CDR1 is SEHNR and CDR2 FQNEAQ (reference sequence). V lost 5 bases and J 3 bases, leaving 11 bases between the germline ends. CDR3 sequence: CASSDRFFYEQYF. The CDR3 DNA reads TGTGCCAGCAGCGACAGGTTCTTCTACGAGCAGTACTTC.

This clonotype was observed a few times. J is TRBJ2-5 and V is TRBV29-1; D call uncertain. The CDR3 contains 13 residues. CDR1 SQVTM and CDR2 ANQGSEA come from the germline V gene. With 2 bases removed from V and 3 bases from J, the gap between germline ends came to 10 bases. The CDR3 sequence is CSVEYRRKETQYF. For the CDR3, the DNA is TGCAGCGTTGAATATCGGAGAAAAGAGACCCAGTACTTC.

This clonotype was picked up a small number of times. V usage is TRBV29-1 and J usage is TRBJ1-1; no firm D call. V was clipped by 1 base and J by 6 bases, with 12 bases between them. This CDR3 spans 13 amino acids. The germline gives CDR1 SQVTM, CDR2 ANQGSEA. CDR3: CSVEGTTMAEAFF. CDR3 coding DNA: TGCAGCGTTGAAGGGACGACGATGGCTGAAGCTTTCTTT.

The chain joins TRBV5-1 to TRBJ2-5, with TRBD1 as a possible D gene (5 bases). The CDR3 covers 14 residues. Germline assignment: CDR1 SGHRS and CDR2 YFSETQ. Trimming cost V 3 bases and J 4 bases, with 13 bases left between them. The CDR3 sequence: CASSSPGSLETQYF. In DNA, the CDR3 is TGCGCCAGCAGCTCACCAGGGTCGCTAGAGACCCAGTACTTC.

This clonotype was detected only a few times. The chain is built from TRBV2 and TRBJ2-7; D possibly corresponds to TRBD2 (5 bases). The CDR3 totals 17 residues. Trimming cost V 3 bases and J 2 bases, with 20 bases left between them. Germline V lookup: CDR1 SNHLY, CDR2 FYNNEI. CDR3 coding DNA: TGTGCCAGCAGTGAGAATCTCCGGCTCAGGAGGACCTACGAGCAGTACTTC. As protein: CASSENLRLRRTYEQYF.